What follows are 27 T cell receptor beta chains derived from one specimen sequenced in a study of blood T cell repertoires in COVID-19. TCRdb's copy holds only in-frame clones and misses some; the assay was immunoSEQ multiplex PCR. The sample comprises approximately 260,000 clones, roughly 84% of which are singletons, and over 8.5% rests with the top ten. Sequencing input: peripheral blood. These receptors were collected from a human donor in a cohort sampled during active COVID-19.

The V and J genes are TRBV9 and TRBJ2-7; 8 positions agree with TRBD2. This CDR3 is 13 amino acids long. Germline CDR1 and CDR2: SGDLS and YYNGEE. J was trimmed by 6 bases and V by 0 bases; bases with no gene match: 2. In DNA, the CDR3 is TGTGCCAGCAGCGTAGGCGGGGGGTCCGAGCAGTACTTC. It encodes CASSVGGGSEQYF. Together with reference TRBV9 and TRBJ2-7, the CDR3 gives the full variable domain: DSGVTQTPKHLITATGQRVTLRCSPRSGDLSVYWYQQSLDQGLQFLIQYYNGEERAKGNILERFSAQQFPDLHSELNLSSLELGDSALYFCASSVGGGSEQYFGPGTRLTVT.

The gene calls are TRBV6-5 and TRBJ1-2; no clear D gene. Germline values: CDR1 MNHEY, CDR2 SVGAGI. This CDR3 spans 14 amino acids. V was clipped by 3 bases and J by 8 bases, with 16 bases between them. Here the CDR3 reads CASSYARWSGGYTF. The CDR3 coding sequence is TGTGCCAGCAGTTATGCCAGGTGGTCGGGAGGCTACACCTTC.

The V and J genes are TRBV4-3 and TRBJ1-4; D perhaps matches TRBD1 (5 bases). The CDR3 contains 17 residues. Trimming took 0 bases from V and 3 from J, leaving 14 bases between them. Germline loops: CDR1 LGHNA, CDR2 YSLEER. The CDR3 DNA reads as TGCGCCAGCAGCCAAGATGGTCAGGGTTTAGCTAATGAAAAACTGTTTTTT. Its protein product is CASSQDGQGLANEKLFF.

This chain connects TRBV5-5 to TRBJ2-2; 7 nucleotides agree with TRBD1. CDR3 length equals 16 residues. CDR1 is SGHKS and CDR2 is YYEKEE in the germline V gene (reference sequence). The junction had 12 bases not matched to a gene; V was cut back by 1 base and J by 9 bases. CDR3 DNA sequence: TGTGCCAGCAGCTTGATCGGGACAGTAATAAATCGGGAGCTGTTTTTT. Amino acids: CASSLIGTVINRELFF.

The genes are TRBV18 and TRBJ2-1; 9 bases are shared with TRBD2. With 2 bases clipped from V and 6 bases from J, the junction kept 2 bases outside the gene matches. The CDR3 consists of 14 residues. Germline CDR1 and CDR2: KGHSH and LQKENI. This chain's CDR3 is CASSPSGGSNEQFF. CDR3 nucleotides: TGTGCCAGCTCACCAAGCGGGGGGTCCAATGAGCAGTTCTTC.

V and J are TRBV5-1 and TRBJ1-1; possibly TRBD1 for D (6 bases). This CDR3 region has 15 residues. Trimming cost V 4 bases and J 1 base, with 14 bases left between them. Germline V gene data show CDR1 as SGHRS and CDR2 as YFSETQ. In nucleotides, the CDR3 is TGCGCCAGCAGCACCGGACAGACCACGAACACTGAAGCTTTCTTT. This sequence encodes CASSTGQTTNTEAFF.

CDR3 coding DNA: TGCAGCGTGCGGTCTGTTAGCGTCTACGAGCAGTACTTC. It yields the protein CSVRSVSVYEQYF. The chain joins TRBV29-1 to TRBJ2-7, with D possibly TRBD2 on 5 matching bases. Trimming shortened V by 6 bases and J by 3 bases, and 15 bases separated the two germline ends. Germline CDR1 reads SQVTM; CDR2 reads ANQGSEA. This CDR3 region has 13 residues.

The chain has TRBV27 and TRBJ2-1, with 10 bases identical to TRBD2. The V segment lost 4 bases and the J segment 8 bases; nucleotides outside the gene matches: 5. The CDR3 is made up of 14 amino acids. Germline loops: CDR1 MNHEY, CDR2 SMNVEV (reference sequence). CDR3 sequence: CASSWQLAGDEQFF. The CDR3 bases are TGTGCCAGCAGTTGGCAGCTAGCGGGAGATGAGCAGTTCTTC.

This chain uses TRBV6-5 with TRBJ2-1; 9 bases line up with TRBD2. Trimming at V came to 7 bases and at J to 3 bases, leaving 7 bases not matched to a gene. CDR1 MNHEY and CDR2 SVGAGI come from the germline V gene. CDR3 length: 15 amino acids. This CDR3 is CASTVLAGIYNEQFF. CDR3 nucleotide sequence: TGTGCCAGCACGGTCCTAGCGGGGATCTACAATGAGCAGTTCTTC.

The chain employs TRBV28 and TRBJ1-6; no definite D call. Trimming cost V 3 bases and J 0 bases, with 6 bases left between them. The CDR3 has 15 amino acids. The germline gives CDR1 MDHEN, CDR2 SYDVKM. The CDR3 loop is CASSFSRSYNSPLHF. The CDR3, as DNA: TGTGCCAGCAGTTTTTCCCGCTCCTATAATTCACCCCTCCACTTT.

This CDR3 reads CASSPTGGNEKLFF. The CDR3, as DNA: TGTGCCAGCAGTCCGACAGGGGGGAATGAAAAACTGTTTTTT. The chain employs TRBV6-6 and TRBJ1-4, with 9 bases lining up with TRBD1. J was trimmed by 5 bases and V by 5 bases; bases with no gene match: 3. Germline loops: CDR1 MNHNY, CDR2 SVGAGI (reference sequence). CDR3 length: 14 amino acids.

V usage is TRBV2 and J usage is TRBJ2-7, with TRBD1 matching 9 bases. CDR1 and CDR2 (germline): SNHLY, FYNNEI. With V trimmed by 5 bases and J by 4 bases, 6 bases remained unmatched. The CDR3 has 14 amino acids. The CDR3 sequence is CASSKQGAGYEQYF. DNA for the CDR3: TGTGCCAGCAGTAAACAGGGGGCTGGGTACGAGCAGTACTTC.

The rearrangement links TRBV6-5 to TRBJ1-1, with 7 bases identical to TRBD1. CDR1 MNHEY and CDR2 SVGAGI come from the germline V gene. The CDR3 has 15 amino acids. V dropped 6 bases and J dropped 5; count of bases not matched to a gene: 12. The CDR3 DNA reads TGTGCCAGCAGACCCTTTTTACAGGGGCCGACTGAAGCTTTCTTT. Amino acid sequence: CASRPFLQGPTEAFF.

The chain employs TRBV6-2 or TRBV6-3 and TRBJ2-3; 7 bases line up with TRBD2. Trimming took 6 bases from V and 1 from J; bases not matched to a gene: 10. The CDR3 loop spans 16 amino acids. CDR1 is MNHEY and CDR2 is SVGEGT in the germline V gene. The CDR3 loop is CASSRPGLAGTDTQYF. As DNA, the CDR3 is TGTGCCAGCAGCAGACCGGGCCTAGCGGGCACAGATACGCAGTATTTT.

This clone was seen just once. The V gene is TRBV5-1, the J gene TRBJ2-5; 8 nucleotides match TRBD2. The CDR3 sequence is 13 residues long. Trimming took 3 bases from V and 5 from J; bases not matched to a gene: 3. Per germline, CDR1 SGHRS and CDR2 YFSETQ. The CDR3 bases are TGCGCCAGCAGCTATAGCGGGGATGAGACCCAGTACTTC. Residues: CASSYSGDETQYF.

V is TRBV3-1 (or the pseudogene TRBV3-2) and J is TRBJ1-3, with D perhaps matching TRBD1 (5 bases). Germline V lookup: CDR1 LGHDT, CDR2 YNNKEL (reference sequence). V shed 6 bases and J shed 2 bases, with 11 bases lying between them. The CDR3 contains 14 residues. The CDR3 is CASSLSGAGNTIYF. CDR3 coding DNA: TGTGCCAGCAGTCTTTCGGGGGCTGGAAACACCATATATTTT.

The chain uses TRBV5-1 and TRBJ2-3, with 8 bases matching TRBD2. Germline assignment: CDR1 SGHRS and CDR2 YFSETQ. The V gene end was trimmed by 1 base and the J gene end by 2 bases; junction bases not matched to a gene: 9. The CDR3 loop spans 17 amino acids. The CDR3 bases are TGCGCCAGCAGCTTGTCCGGGAGGGGGACTTACACAGATACGCAGTATTTT. As protein: CASSLSGRGTYTDTQYF.

This clone was seen a few times. The genes are TRBV10-1 and TRBJ1-6; tentatively, D is TRBD1 (5 bases). Trimming cost V 5 bases and J 8 bases, with 10 bases left between them. In germline, CDR1 is WNHNN, CDR2 SYGVQD (reference sequence). This CDR3 is 13 amino acids long. The CDR3 nucleotides read TGCGCCAGCAGTACCGGGACTCATTCACCCCTCCACTTT. Residues: CASSTGTHSPLHF.

Here the CDR3 DNA reads TGCAGCGTTGAAGATTGGGAGGGGAGCTATGGCTACACCTTC. It specifies CSVEDWEGSYGYTF. V and J are TRBV29-1 and TRBJ1-2, with D maybe TRBD1 (5 bases). The germline V gene encodes CDR1 SQVTM and CDR2 ANQGSEA. The CDR3 runs to 14 residues. V lost 0 bases and J lost 4, with 12 bases in between.

The chain carries TRBV6-2 or TRBV6-3 and TRBJ2-5; TRBD2 might be the D (5 bases). V was pared by 2 bases and J by 2 bases, with 12 bases between. The CDR3 length is 15 residues. In germline, CDR1 is MNHEY, CDR2 SVGEGT. CDR3 sequence: CASSYMDLGQETQYF. Written as DNA, the CDR3 is TGTGCCAGCAGTTACATGGACTTGGGACAAGAGACCCAGTACTTC.

This clone was seen once. Other DNA sequences from this sample encode an identical CDR3 as well. The chain recombines TRBV18 with TRBJ2-5; 8 bases match TRBD1. The CDR3 extends over 14 amino acids. V lost 3 bases and J lost 5; bases outside the gene matches: 5. Germline CDR1 is KGHSH and CDR2 is LQKENI. The CDR3 nucleotides read TGTGCCAGCTCACCCCGACAGGGGAAGGAGACCCAGTACTTC. Its protein is CASSPRQGKETQYF.

The chain has TRBV19 and TRBJ1-3; TRBD1 matches 7 bases. CDR1 and CDR2 from the germline V gene are LNHDA and SQIVND (reference sequence). The CDR3 spans 15 residues. V lost 7 bases, J lost 1 base, and 7 bases stayed unmatched. CDR3 nucleotides: TGTGCCAGTATCCCATGGACAGGATCTGGAAACACCATATATTTT. Protein sequence: CASIPWTGSGNTIYF.

This clone occurred a few times. The gene calls are TRBV5-1 and TRBJ1-6; 8 positions match TRBD1. The germline V gene encodes CDR1 SGHRS and CDR2 YFSETQ. The V and J ends lost 3 bases and 7 bases, in that order; junction bases with no gene match: 6. The CDR3 runs 15 residues. CDR3 sequence: CASSSETGANSPLHF. Here the CDR3 DNA reads TGCGCCAGCAGCTCCGAGACAGGGGCAAATTCACCCCTCCACTTT.

This clone turned up a few times. The V gene is TRBV20-1, the J gene TRBJ2-7; no firm D call. Germline values: CDR1 DFQATT, CDR2 SNEGSKA (reference sequence). V was cut by 6 bases and J by 1 base, with 4 bases left in between. This CDR3 has 10 amino acids. CDR3 sequence reads: CSAQSYEQYF. The CDR3 DNA reads as TGCAGTGCCCAGTCCTACGAGCAGTACTTC.

In its sample, this clone was seen once. The rearrangement links TRBV24-1 to TRBJ2-5, with 7 bases fitting TRBD2. Germline CDR1 KGHDR, CDR2 SFDVKD. Trimming took 4 bases from V and 3 from J; bases not matched to a gene: 10. The CDR3 has 16 residues. Written as DNA, the CDR3 is TGTGCCACCAGTGAATCGGGGGGTCCCCTAGAAGAGACCCAGTACTTC. Translation: CATSESGGPLEETQYF.

The J gene is TRBJ1-2, the V gene TRBV9; possibly TRBD1 for D (5 bases). Trimming took off 0 bases at V and 0 bases at J, with 6 bases between the two ends. The CDR3 loop spans 14 amino acids. Germline V gene lookup returns CDR1 SGDLS and CDR2 YYNGEE. The CDR3 reads CASSVVGANYGYTF. CDR3 nucleotides: TGTGCCAGCAGCGTAGTAGGGGCTAACTATGGCTACACCTTC.

The CDR3 nucleotides read TGTGCCAGCAGTGAGGACAGGGGGGAAGCTTTCTTT. Translated: CASSEDRGEAFF. This chain joins TRBV2 and TRBJ1-1, with 10 bases lining up with TRBD1. CDR1 is SNHLY, CDR2 FYNNEI, per germline. The CDR3 contains 12 residues. The V and J ends lost 3 bases and 8 bases, in that order; junction bases with no gene match: 0.